Below are 14 T cell receptor beta chains sequenced from a single sample in a study of T cell clonality in common variable immunodeficiency. Study-wide results and limits: Fewer deletions and N-nucleotide insertions were reportedly seen in common variable immunodeficiency TCR beta sequences.

No antigen is known for these receptors. The protocol was immunoSEQ multiplex PCR, while the TCRdb copy is restricted to in-frame clones and leaves out a portion. This sample comprises some 25,000 clones, none seen once only. Sequences were obtained from peripheral blood mononuclear cells. These receptors originate from a human donor with common variable immunodeficiency.

Ten or more counts support this clone. The sequence runs out 3 residues before the end of the CDR3; the remainder is reconstructed from the germline J gene. This chain connects TRBV7-8 to TRBJ2-7; 8 bases agree with TRBD1. The J segment lost 4 bases and the V segment lost 4 bases, leaving 6 bases of the junction unmatched. Germline V gene data show CDR1 as SGHVS and CDR2 as FQNEAQ. This CDR3 is built from 14 residues. CDR3 sequence reads: CASSSRQGRYEQYF. Incomplete CDR3 DNA: TGTGCCAGCAGCTCCAGACAGGGGAGGTACGAG.

At least ten counts were recorded for this clone. The read ends 3 residues early relative to the CDR3; the germline J gene fills the gap. The rearrangement joins TRBV10-3 to TRBJ2-7; 9 bases are a match to TRBD2. The CDR3 covers 14 residues. Trimming took 8 bases from V and 6 from J; bases not matched to a gene: 11. Germline CDR1 ENHRY, CDR2 SYGVKD. The CDR3 bases that were read are TGTGCCATCGGCGGGGTAGCGGGAGAGGGCGAG. Translating gives CAIGGVAGEGE. The CDR3 in full is CAIGGVAGEGEQYF.

In regard to this clone: The CDR3 extends 3 residues past the end of the read, so its final part is completed from the germline J gene. The chain uses TRBV7-2 and TRBJ2-6, with D perhaps TRBD1 (5 bases). Per the germline V gene, CDR1 is SGHTA and CDR2 is FQGNSA. This CDR3 comprises 14 residues. Trimming took 11 bases from V and 2 from J, leaving 13 bases between them. CDR3 DNA (partial): TGTGCCTGCAACAGGCGCGCTGGGGCCAACGTC. As protein: CACNRRAGANV. The full CDR3 protein is CACNRRAGANVLTF.

This clone occurred many times. Sequencing ends 3 residues short of the CDR3 end; the germline J gene provides the rest. This chain joins TRBV19 and TRBJ2-3, with D maybe TRBD1 (6 bases). Looked up from germline, CDR1 is LNHDA and CDR2 is SQIVND (reference sequence). V lost 7 bases to trimming and J lost 1 base, with 9 bases between them. The CDR3 contains 13 residues. CDR3 DNA, as far as it was read: TGTGCCAGTAAGGACAGTGGCACAGATACG. Translating gives CASKDSGTDT. The whole CDR3 region reads CASKDSGTDTQYF.

This clone was detected only a few times. The CDR3 is cut off 3 residues early in the read; its end comes from the germline J gene. The rearrangement joins TRBV5-1 to TRBJ1-2; D remains ambiguous. CDR1 and CDR2 from the germline V gene are SGHRS and YFSETQ. This CDR3 has 12 amino acids. V was clipped by 2 bases and J by 2 bases, with 4 bases between them. CDR3 sequence: CASSLGNYGYTF. The CDR3 DNA, read in part, is TGCGCCAGCAGCTTAGGGAACTATGGC.

This clone was counted only a few times. The missing CDR3 end, 3 residues past where the read stops, is filled in from the germline J gene. This chain uses TRBV30 with TRBJ1-1, with 7 positions matching TRBD1. This CDR3 spans 15 amino acids. The germline V gene has CDR1 GTSNPN and CDR2 SVGIG (reference sequence). The V gene end was trimmed by 4 bases and the J gene end by 5 bases; junction bases not matched to a gene: 13. CDR3: CAWNDATGSGTEAFF. The CDR3 bases that were read are TGTGCCTGGAATGACGCGACAGGGTCTGGGACTGAA.

This clone came up many times. The read stops 3 residues short of the end of the CDR3; the missing end is completed from the germline J gene. The gene calls are TRBV6-4 and TRBJ2-3; D is perhaps TRBD1 (6 bases). The CDR3 spans 16 residues. Germline lookup yields CDR1 MRHNA and CDR2 SNTAGT. V lost 4 bases, J lost 5 bases, and 19 bases lay in between. The DNA read from the CDR3 is TGTGCCAGCAGTGTAGAGGTTGGGGGCCCTCAAGATACG. Translating gives CASSVEVGGPQDT. The whole CDR3 region reads CASSVEVGGPQDTQYF.

In this sample, this clone turned up a few times. The read finishes 3 residues shy of the CDR3 end, and the germline J gene is used to complete it. This rearrangement joins TRBV20-1 to TRBJ2-7; D is perhaps TRBD1 (5 bases). The germline V gene has CDR1 DFQATT and CDR2 SNEGSKA (reference sequence). V lost 0 bases and J lost 2, with 8 bases in between. The CDR3 contains 13 residues. CDR3 DNA, as far as it was read: TGCAGTGCTAGAGACAGGGATGCCTACGAG. Amino acid sequence: CSARDRDAYE. The full-length CDR3 reads as CSARDRDAYEQYF.

In regard to this clone: Sequencing ends 3 residues short of the CDR3 end; the germline J gene provides the rest. The chain employs TRBV19 and TRBJ2-1, with TRBD2 matching 7 bases. V lost 3 bases, J lost 8 bases, and 10 bases stayed unmatched. The CDR3 contains 15 residues. Germline-derived CDR1 and CDR2 are LNHDA and SQIVND (reference sequence). CDR3 in amino acids: CASSMPFASGDEQFF. The part of the CDR3 DNA that was read is TGTGCCAGTAGTATGCCGTTTGCTAGCGGAGATGAG. Drawing the rest from reference TRBV19 and TRBJ2-1, the complete variable domain is DGGITQSPKYLFRKEGQNVTLSCEQNLNHDAMYWYRQDPGQGLRLIYYSQIVNDFQKGDIAEGYSVSREKKESFPLTVTSAQKNPTAFYLCASSMPFASGDEQFFGPGTRLTVL.

This clone showed up many times. The sequence runs out 3 residues before the end of the CDR3; the remainder is reconstructed from the germline J gene. The V call is TRBV5-5, the J call TRBJ2-1; TRBD1 might be the D (6 bases). Germline-derived CDR1 and CDR2 are SGHKS and YYEKEE (reference sequence). This CDR3 contains 15 residues. V gave up 3 bases and J gave up 0 bases, with 10 bases separating them. The chain's CDR3 is CASSWGQISYNEQFF. The DNA read from the CDR3 is TGTGCCAGCAGCTGGGGACAAATCTCCTACAATGAG. Based on the CDR3 plus reference TRBV5-5 and TRBJ2-1, the full variable domain is DAGVTQSPTHLIKTRGQQVTLRCSPISGHKSVSWYQQVLGQGPQFIFQYYEKEERGRGNFPDRFSARQFPNYSSELNVNALLLGDSALYLCASSWGQISYNEQFFGPGTRLTVL.

This clone was seen a few times. The read finishes 3 residues shy of the CDR3 end, and the germline J gene is used to complete it. This chain uses TRBV2 with TRBJ1-4; D not resolved. In germline, CDR1 is SNHLY, CDR2 FYNNEI. V was cut by 1 base and J by 1 base, with 7 bases left in between. The CDR3 is made up of 15 amino acids. The CDR3 loop reads CASSEGRRTNEKLFF. The sequenced part of the CDR3 DNA is TGTGCCAGCAGTGAAGGCAGGAGAACTAATGAAAAA.

In this sample, this clone turned up a few times. With the read ending 3 residues before the CDR3 end, the germline J gene is used to fill in that end. The V gene is TRBV7-8, the J gene TRBJ2-3; 9 bases are a match to TRBD1. The CDR3 consists of 15 residues. Per germline, CDR1 SGHVS and CDR2 FQNEAQ. V gave up 3 bases and J gave up 8 bases; unmatched junction bases: 9. The CDR3 spells CASSFTGTGWGTQYF. The DNA read from the CDR3 is TGTGCCAGCAGCTTTACCGGGACAGGGTGGGGTACG. Filled out from reference TRBV7-8 and TRBJ2-3, the complete variable domain reads GAGVSQSPRYKVAKRGQDVALRCDPISGHVSLFWYQQALGQGPEFLTYFQNEAQLDKSGLPSDRFFAERPEGSVSTLKIQRTQQEDSAVYLCASSFTGTGWGTQYFGPGTRLTVL.

On this clone itself: The read terminates 3 residues before the CDR3 end, so the remaining end is supplied by the germline J gene. The rearrangement uses TRBV19 and TRBJ2-3, with 7 bases identical to TRBD2. Germline values: CDR1 LNHDA, CDR2 SQIVND (reference sequence). This CDR3 region has 16 residues. V shed 3 bases, J shed 4 bases, and the junction held 10 bases outside the gene matches. The CDR3 protein is CASSIGRERIADTQYF. Partial CDR3 DNA: TGTGCCAGTAGTATTGGGCGGGAGCGAATAGCAGATACG.

As regards this clone: The read terminates 3 residues before the CDR3 end, so the remaining end is supplied by the germline J gene. J is TRBJ2-1 and V is TRBV5-1, with 9 nucleotides matching TRBD2. The length of the CDR3 is 18 residues. Germline V CDR1 and CDR2: SGHRS, YFSETQ. V shed 1 base, J shed 6 bases, and the junction held 14 bases outside the gene matches. The covered CDR3 bases are TGCGCCAGCAGCTTGTTTCAGGCCGGAGGAGCGGGAGGCAATGAG. It translates to CASSLFQAGGAGGNE. The full CDR3 sequence reads CASSLFQAGGAGGNEQFF.